The 9 T cell receptor beta chains reported below all come from one sample, sequenced in a study of early T cells in non-severe SARS-CoV-2 infection (dated by TCRdb to the early 2020s). Receptors were amplified or captured by 5' RACE. For sequencing, a NextSeq 500 was employed. Starting from the raw public reads, TCRdb applied fastp trimming at Q25, assembled clones with MiXCR and retained in-frame beta chains. Each record represents a unique CDR3 protein, reported with the most common genes and DNA among its rows. The sample contains about 98,000 distinct CDR3 sequences, approximately 11% of them found a single time. Roughly 5% of the sample is held by the ten biggest clonotypes. The sequencing input was whole blood. These receptor sequences come from an adult who was a healthcare worker with PCR-confirmed SARS-CoV-2 infection or an uninfected control (not recorded which).

Worth noting for this clonotype: One junction end disagrees with the germline gene, perhaps due to a read error. CDR3 coding DNA: TGTGCCAGCAGGTACTCACCCGGGACGCCGTACCAAGAGACCCAGTACTTC. Encoded protein: CASRYSPGTPYQETQYF. This chain uses TRBV6-6 with TRBJ2-5, with D perhaps given as TRBD1 or TRBD2 (5 bases each). The CDR3 consists of 17 residues. CDR1 MNHNY and CDR2 SVGAGI come from the germline V gene (reference sequence).

This chain joins TRBV2 and TRBJ1-6; 7 bases agree with TRBD1. V was pared by 2 bases and J by 9 bases, with 7 bases of the junction left unmatched. CDR3 length: 15 residues. From germline, CDR1 is SNHLY and CDR2 FYNNEI. Here the CDR3 reads CASSEFLQGRSPLHF. In DNA, the CDR3 is TGTGCCAGCAGTGAATTTTTACAGGGGCGTTCACCCCTCCACTTT.

This clonotype was seen a handful of times. The chain combines TRBV5-4 with TRBJ1-1; TRBD1 aligns across 12 bases. V lost 5 bases and J lost 4; bases outside the gene matches: 6. The germline V gene has CDR1 SGHNT and CDR2 YYREEE (reference sequence). The CDR3 is made up of 15 amino acids. CDR3 amino acids: CASSRDRGPGTEAFF. CDR3 coding DNA: TGTGCCAGCAGTCGGGACAGGGGGCCAGGCACTGAAGCTTTCTTT.

This rearrangement joins TRBV14 to TRBJ2-1; D is unresolved. CDR1 is SGHDN, CDR2 FVKESK, per germline. The CDR3 is 12 amino acids. V dropped 4 bases and J dropped 5 bases, with 6 bases sitting between them. CDR3 protein: CASSPRDNEQFF. The CDR3 region has the DNA TGTGCCAGCAGCCCTCGAGACAATGAGCAGTTCTTC. Using reference TRBV14 and TRBJ2-1 for the parts outside the CDR3, the full variable domain is EAGVTQFPSHSVIEKGQTVTLRCDPISGHDNLYWYRRVMGKEIKFLLHFVKESKQDESGMPNNRFLAERTGGTYSTLKVQPAELEDSGVYFCASSPRDNEQFFGPGTRLTVL.

This clonotype was observed at least ten times. This chain uses TRBV7-9 with TRBJ1-1, with no clear D. Trimming removed 1 base from V and 4 bases from J, with 4 bases in between. The germline gives CDR1 SEHNR, CDR2 FQNEAQ (reference sequence). This CDR3 comprises 12 residues. In DNA, the CDR3 is TGTGCCAGCAGCTTAGGCAGCACTGAAGCTTTCTTT. Amino acid sequence: CASSLGSTEAFF.

The sample holds many counts of this clonotype. V usage is TRBV10-3 and J usage is TRBJ2-5; D not resolved. The CDR3 is made up of 13 amino acids. Per the germline V gene, CDR1 is ENHRY and CDR2 is SYGVKD. Trimming left V 4 bases short and J 5 bases short, with 11 bases between. The DNA of the CDR3 is TGTGCCATCAGTGCGGTCCCCGAGGAGACCCAGTACTTC. Protein product: CAISAVPEETQYF.

This chain uses TRBV5-1 with TRBJ1-1; D remains unclear. The germline gives CDR1 SGHRS, CDR2 YFSETQ. V was pared by 1 base and J by 1 base, with 8 bases between. CDR3 size: 14 residues. The CDR3 loop reads CASSLRTENTEAFF. The CDR3 DNA is TGCGCCAGCAGCTTGAGGACGGAGAACACTGAAGCTTTCTTT.

This clonotype was recorded at least ten times. This rearrangement joins TRBV7-6 to TRBJ1-2; D not resolved. Germline CDR1 is SGHVS and CDR2 is FNYEAQ. This CDR3 comprises 13 residues. Trimming cost V 2 bases and J 2 bases, with 6 bases left between them. The chain's CDR3 is CASSLSQNYGYTF. CDR3 sequence (DNA): TGTGCCAGCAGCTTAAGCCAGAACTATGGCTACACCTTC.

This clonotype occurred a few times. The J gene is TRBJ2-7, the V gene TRBV18; no reliable D call. Germline values: CDR1 KGHSH, CDR2 LQKENI. V lost 3 bases to trimming and J lost 12 bases, with 15 bases between them. CDR3 length equals 12 residues. This CDR3 is CASSPDHELGYF. The CDR3 region has the DNA TGTGCCAGCTCACCGGACCATGAGCTTGGGTACTTC. The variable domain in full, with the rest retrieved from reference TRBV18 and TRBJ2-7, is NAGVMQNPRHLVRRRGQEARLRCSPMKGHSHVYWYRQLPEEGLKFMVYLQKENIIDESGMPKERFSAEFPKEGPSILRIQQVVRGDSAAYFCASSPDHELGYFGPGTRLTVT.